A single sample is the source of the 28 T cell receptor beta chains below, sequenced in a study of beta chain features in type 1 diabetes. All of the isolated RNA was reverse transcribed, so expressed TCRB transcripts were sequenced. The method was immunoSEQ multiplex PCR; TCRdb's version includes in-frame clones alone and lacks a portion of them. The table shows under 20,000 clones, with 55% occurring only once. Sequencing was carried out using stem cell memory CD4+ T cells from blood. These receptor sequences come from a woman under 30 in good health.

In regard to this clone: At one boundary the junction diverges from the germline segment, which might be a read error. The chain employs TRBV5-1 and TRBJ2-1, with TRBD1 identical over 7 bases. Germline CDR1 is SGHRS and CDR2 is YFSETQ. This CDR3 spans 12 amino acids. The CDR3 is CASRFEQGPQFF. The CDR3 region has the DNA TGCGCCAGCCGCTTCGAACAGGGGCCTCAGTTCTTC.

The J gene is TRBJ2-1, the V gene TRBV11-2; TRBD2 aligns across 13 bases. Germline V CDR1 and CDR2: SGHAT, FQNNGV. This CDR3 comprises 14 residues. V lost 3 bases to trimming and J lost 12 bases; unmatched junction nucleotides: 5. The chain's CDR3 is CASSFGLAGVGQFF. CDR3 bases: TGTGCCAGCAGCTTCGGACTAGCGGGGGTGGGGCAGTTCTTC.

V is TRBV5-4 and J is TRBJ1-1, with 9 nucleotides matching TRBD1. Germline trimming cut 5 bases from V and 5 bases from J; bases unmatched to any gene: 7. The CDR3 runs to 14 residues. In germline, CDR1 is SGHNT, CDR2 YYREEE (reference sequence). CDR3 residues: CASSRDRDRTEAFF. CDR3 coding DNA: TGTGCCAGCAGTAGGGACAGGGATCGGACTGAAGCTTTCTTT.

This clone has just a few counts. The gene calls are TRBV7-6 and TRBJ2-7; maybe TRBD1 (5 bases). Between the trimmed V and J ends, which lost 2 bases and 1 base, there was a span of 15 bases. The CDR3 totals 16 residues. The germline V gene encodes CDR1 SGHVS and CDR2 FNYEAQ. CDR3 sequence: CASSLWGRVSSYEQYF. The CDR3 nucleotides read TGTGCCAGCAGCTTATGGGGCAGGGTTTCGTCCTACGAGCAGTACTTC.

The V gene is TRBV6-1, the J gene TRBJ2-1; 8 bases match TRBD2. Trimming at V came to 6 bases and at J to 2 bases, leaving 3 bases not matched to a gene. In germline, CDR1 is MNHNS, CDR2 SASEGT. The CDR3 sequence is 14 residues long. CDR3 nucleotide sequence: TGTGCCAGCAGGCCAGCGGGGGCCTACAATGAGCAGTTCTTC. As protein: CASRPAGAYNEQFF.

This clone has more than one count but fewer than ten. This sequence joins TRBV7-9 and TRBJ1-1, with a tentative D call TRBD1 (6 bases). Trimming stripped 3 bases from V and 0 bases from J, with 11 bases between. Looked up from germline, CDR1 is SEHNR and CDR2 is FQNEAQ (reference sequence). The CDR3 extends over 15 amino acids. CDR3 amino acids: CASSFSGVMNTEAFF. The CDR3 region has the DNA TGTGCCAGCAGCTTTTCAGGGGTGATGAACACTGAAGCTTTCTTT.

The table lists this clone with a few counts. The chain links TRBV18 to TRBJ2-3, with 8 bases that match TRBD1. The V segment lost 3 bases and the J segment 2 bases; nucleotides outside the gene matches: 7. Germline V lookup: CDR1 KGHSH, CDR2 LQKENI. The CDR3 extends over 16 amino acids. The CDR3 nucleotides read TGTGCCAGCTCACCGCGGGACAGGTATCTCACAGATACGCAGTATTTT. The encoded protein is CASSPRDRYLTDTQYF.

The V and J genes are TRBV5-1 and TRBJ1-5; 7 bases are shared with TRBD1. Germline V gene sequence: CDR1 SGHRS, CDR2 YFSETQ. This CDR3 spans 14 amino acids. The J segment lost 6 bases and the V segment lost 4 bases, leaving 7 bases of the junction unmatched. CDR3 in DNA: TGCGCCAGCAGCGTCAGACAGGGAGGTCAGCCCCAGCATTTT. It codes for CASSVRQGGQPQHF.

The V and J genes are TRBV5-1 and TRBJ2-7; D may be TRBD2 (6 bases). This CDR3 contains 12 residues. The V gene's germline CDR1 is SGHRS and CDR2 YFSETQ. V was pared by 3 bases and J by 6 bases, with 10 bases between. The CDR3 spells CASSSTSAEQYF. CDR3 coding DNA: TGCGCCAGCAGCTCGACTAGTGCCGAGCAGTACTTC. Full variable domain (remainder filled in from reference TRBV5-1 and TRBJ2-7): KAGVTQTPRYLIKTRGQQVTLSCSPISGHRSVSWYQQTPGQGLQFLFEYFSETQRNKGNFPGRFSGRQFSNSRSEMNVSTLELGDSALYLCASSSTSAEQYFGPGTRLTVT.

This chain uses TRBV5-1 with TRBJ2-6; weak D call: TRBD2 (6 bases). This CDR3 spans 18 amino acids. Between the trimmed V and J ends, which lost 4 bases and 1 base, there was a span of 18 bases. Looked up from germline, CDR1 is SGHRS and CDR2 is YFSETQ. CDR3 bases: TGCGCCAGCAGCCCCTGGGACTCCGGGGCTTCTGGGGCCAACGTCCTGACTTTC. Translation gives CASSPWDSGASGANVLTF.

CDR3 in DNA: TGTGCCAGCAGCTTATTCGGGTCATCCCCCGGGGAGCTGTTTTTT. Protein sequence: CASSLFGSSPGELFF. The chain recombines TRBV5-8 with TRBJ2-2; D is ambiguous. Trimming stripped 2 bases from V and 6 bases from J, with 14 bases between. The V gene's germline CDR1 is SGHTS and CDR2 YDEGEE. This CDR3 comprises 15 residues.

This chain joins TRBV6-5 and TRBJ2-5; 11 nucleotides match TRBD1. CDR3 length equals 14 residues. Per germline, CDR1 MNHEY and CDR2 SVGAGI. Trimming took 5 bases from V and 2 from J; bases not matched to a gene: 1. CDR3 region: CASSGQGAQETQYF. The CDR3 DNA follows: TGTGCCAGCAGTGGACAGGGGGCACAAGAGACCCAGTACTTC.

The V gene is TRBV5-4, the J gene TRBJ1-1; D is ambiguous. With 6 bases removed from V and 2 bases from J, the gap between germline ends came to 11 bases. This CDR3 contains 13 residues. Germline loops: CDR1 SGHNT, CDR2 YYREEE (reference sequence). CDR3 DNA sequence: TGTGCCAGCACCGCCTATCCCAACACTGAAGCTTTCTTT. Amino acids: CASTAYPNTEAFF.

This clone has a handful of counts. The V gene is TRBV9, the J gene TRBJ2-3, with 11 nucleotides matching TRBD1. Germline CDR1 is SGDLS and CDR2 is YYNGEE. The J segment lost 4 bases and the V segment lost 4 bases, leaving 5 bases of the junction unmatched. This CDR3 region has 15 residues. The CDR3 region is CASSLDRGRSDTQYF. The CDR3 DNA reads TGTGCCAGCAGCCTGGACAGGGGGCGCTCAGATACGCAGTATTTT.

This clone has a single count. The chain employs TRBV28 and TRBJ1-4; possible D gene TRBD1, 5 bases. V was cut by 6 bases and J by 8 bases, with 19 bases left in between. Germline V gene data show CDR1 as MDHEN and CDR2 as SYDVKM. The CDR3 is made up of 15 amino acids. The DNA for the CDR3 is TGTGCCAGCAGGAGTAACCAGGGTCGTGGGGAAAAACTGTTTTTT. The encoded protein is CASRSNQGRGEKLFF.

V and J are TRBV30 and TRBJ1-4, with 9 bases identical to TRBD1. Per the germline V gene, CDR1 is GTSNPN and CDR2 is SVGIG (reference sequence). The CDR3 is made up of 16 amino acids. Unmatched junction bases numbered 11, after V lost 4 bases and J lost 5 bases. This CDR3 is CAWTPPGQGANEKLFF. The CDR3 DNA is TGTGCCTGGACTCCTCCGGGACAGGGCGCGAATGAAAAACTGTTTTTT. Full variable domain (outside the CDR3, taken from reference TRBV30 and TRBJ1-4): SQTIHQWPATLVQPVGSPLSLECTVEGTSNPNLYWYRQAAGRGLQLLFYSVGIGQISSEVPQNLSASRPQDRQFILSSKKLLLSDSGFYLCAWTPPGQGANEKLFFGSGTQLSVL.

The chain uses TRBV29-1 and TRBJ1-4, with D perhaps TRBD1 (5 bases). V was shortened by 5 bases and J by 6 bases, with 10 bases between the two germline ends. This CDR3 has 12 residues. Germline lookup yields CDR1 SQVTM and CDR2 ANQGSEA. CDR3 DNA: TGCAGCGTTTCACAGGTTGATGAAAAACTGTTTTTT. As protein: CSVSQVDEKLFF. Using reference TRBV29-1 and TRBJ1-4 for the parts outside the CDR3, the full variable domain is SAVISQKPSRDICQRGTSLTIQCQVDSQVTMMFWYRQQPGQSLTLIATANQGSEATYESGFVIDKFPISRPNLTFSTLTVSNMSPEDSSIYLCSVSQVDEKLFFGSGTQLSVL.

J is TRBJ2-1 and V is TRBV2; tentatively, D is TRBD2 (5 bases). The CDR3 is made up of 12 amino acids. The germline gives CDR1 SNHLY, CDR2 FYNNEI. Trimming took 1 base from V and 13 from J, leaving 11 bases between them. The DNA for the CDR3 is TGTGCCAGCAGTGAAGGCTTCAGCGGACAGTTCTTC. This codes for CASSEGFSGQFF.

This chain connects TRBV30 to TRBJ2-3; 10 positions agree with TRBD2. The V gene's germline CDR1 is GTSNPN and CDR2 SVGIG (reference sequence). The CDR3 has 13 residues. Unmatched junction bases numbered 1, after V lost 3 bases and J lost 4 bases. CDR3 sequence: CAWSLAGADTQYF. Written as DNA, the CDR3 is TGTGCCTGGAGCCTAGCGGGAGCAGATACGCAGTATTTT.

This chain uses TRBV5-6 with TRBJ1-2; 11 bases line up with TRBD1. The germline gives CDR1 SGHDT, CDR2 YYEEEE. The CDR3 contains 14 residues. V dropped 4 bases and J dropped 3; count of bases not matched to a gene: 2. This CDR3 reads CASSRGQGDYGYTF. The DNA for the CDR3 is TGTGCCAGCAGCCGGGGACAGGGGGACTATGGCTACACCTTC. Based on the CDR3 plus reference TRBV5-6 and TRBJ1-2, the full variable domain is DAGVTQSPTHLIKTRGQQVTLRCSPKSGHDTVSWYQQALGQGPQFIFQYYEEEERQRGNFPDRFSGHQFPNYSSELNVNALLLGDSALYLCASSRGQGDYGYTFGSGTRLTVV.

The V gene is TRBV5-1, the J gene TRBJ2-5; 8 nucleotides align to TRBD2. Germline CDR1 reads SGHRS; CDR2 reads YFSETQ. After removal of 1 base from V and 5 bases from J, the junction contained 7 bases not matched to a gene. The CDR3 consists of 15 residues. The CDR3 nucleotides are TGCGCCAGCAGCTTGCTCCCCGGGAGGGCGGAGACCCAGTACTTC. Residues: CASSLLPGRAETQYF.

The chain joins TRBV7-3 to TRBJ2-1; 8 bases fit TRBD2. The V gene's germline CDR1 is SGHTA and CDR2 FQGTGA. The CDR3 is 15 residues long. V lost 5 bases and J lost 15; bases outside the gene matches: 18. The CDR3 sequence is CASSPDKRRGGLGFF. DNA for the CDR3: TGTGCCAGCAGCCCCGATAAGCGTCGGGGGGGACTTGGGTTCTTC.

CDR3 region: CAPTREPNNEQFF. The CDR3 DNA sequence: TGTGCCCCAACTAGGGAGCCGAACAATGAGCAGTTCTTC. The chain employs TRBV6-4 and TRBJ2-1; D perhaps matches TRBD2 (5 bases). This CDR3 has 13 residues. Between the trimmed V and J ends, which lost 11 bases and 5 bases, there was a span of 16 bases. The germline gives CDR1 MRHNA, CDR2 SNTAGT.

This clone has only a few counts. This chain joins TRBV2 and TRBJ2-7, with TRBD1 matching 11 bases. The CDR3 sequence is 15 residues long. V shed 5 bases, J shed 5 bases, and the junction held 8 bases outside the gene matches. CDR1 and CDR2 (germline): SNHLY, FYNNEI. CDR3 region: CASSPGTGGPNEQYF. The CDR3 DNA is TGTGCCAGCAGTCCCGGGACAGGGGGACCCAACGAGCAGTACTTC.

The rearrangement joins TRBV9 to TRBJ1-1; D is possibly TRBD1 (5 bases). The CDR3 length is 13 residues. The V end lost 1 base, the J end lost 1 base, and 5 bases lay between the germline ends. Germline V gives CDR1 SGDLS, CDR2 YYNGEE. CDR3: CASSVQGNTEAFF. The CDR3 DNA follows: TGTGCCAGCAGCGTACAGGGGAACACTGAAGCTTTCTTT. Full variable domain (remainder filled in from reference TRBV9 and TRBJ1-1): DSGVTQTPKHLITATGQRVTLRCSPRSGDLSVYWYQQSLDQGLQFLIQYYNGEERAKGNILERFSAQQFPDLHSELNLSSLELGDSALYFCASSVQGNTEAFFGQGTRLTVV.

The CDR3 coding sequence is TGTGCCAGCAGCTTAGTTGCTGGACAAAGCTCCTACGAGCAGTACTTC. Its translation is CASSLVAGQSSYEQYF. The chain has TRBV7-9 and TRBJ2-7, with D tentatively TRBD1 (5 bases). V lost 1 base and J lost 0, with 13 bases in between. The germline gives CDR1 SEHNR, CDR2 FQNEAQ (reference sequence). The CDR3 runs 16 residues.

The V and J genes are TRBV7-3 and TRBJ2-2; possible D gene TRBD2, 6 bases. Germline CDR1 SGHTA, CDR2 FQGTGA. The V end lost 2 bases, the J end lost 7 bases, and 11 bases lay between the germline ends. This CDR3 has 14 amino acids. CDR3 residues: CASSLGGFGGELFF. CDR3 DNA sequence: TGTGCCAGCAGCTTAGGGGGGTTTGGCGGGGAGCTGTTTTTT. The entire variable domain, with the rest obtained from reference TRBV7-3 and TRBJ2-2, is as follows: GAGVSQTPSNKVTEKGKYVELRCDPISGHTALYWYRQSLGQGPEFLIYFQGTGAADDSGLPNDRFFAVRPEGSVSTLKIQRTERGDSAVYLCASSLGGFGGELFFGEGSRLTVL.

V gene TRBV6-1 combines with J gene TRBJ2-5, with D unclear. The J call could be wrong; TRBJ2-7 is a better fit for the DNA end. From germline, CDR1 is MNHNS and CDR2 SASEGT. CDR3 length: 13 amino acids. In DNA, the CDR3 is TGTGCCAGCAGTGAAGCCTTGTTCTACGAGCAGTACTTC. This translates into CASSEALFYEQYF.